The present T cell receptor (beta chain) was sequenced within a study of control samples from healthy donors and cancer patients. Generated by immunoSEQ multiplex PCR, the TCRdb table keeps only in-frame clones and is missing some. In the table there are approximately 100,000 clones, 70% to 90% of which are singletons. CDR1 and CDR2 from the germline V gene are PRHDT and FYEKMQ (reference sequence). The CDR3 contains 16 residues. V was clipped by 0 bases and J by 7 bases; unmatched bases: 9. The specimen was blood. This rearrangement joins TRBV13 to TRBJ2-7, with 10 bases matching TRBD2. This receptor was obtained from a woman aged 40 to 50 in good health. DNA of the CDR3: TGTGCCAGCAGCTTAGGCCAACTAGCGGGGTATGGAGAGCAGTACTTC. As protein: CASSLGQLAGYGEQYF.